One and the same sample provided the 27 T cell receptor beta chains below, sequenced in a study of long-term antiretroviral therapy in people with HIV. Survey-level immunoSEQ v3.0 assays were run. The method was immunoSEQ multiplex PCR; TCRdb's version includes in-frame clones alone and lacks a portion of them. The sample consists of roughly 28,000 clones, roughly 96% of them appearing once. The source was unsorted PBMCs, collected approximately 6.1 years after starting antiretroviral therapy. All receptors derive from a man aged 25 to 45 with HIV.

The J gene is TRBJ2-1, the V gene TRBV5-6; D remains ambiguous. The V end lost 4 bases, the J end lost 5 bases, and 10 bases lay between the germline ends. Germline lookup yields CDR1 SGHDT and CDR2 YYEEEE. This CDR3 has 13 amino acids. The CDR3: CASSGDLHNEQFF. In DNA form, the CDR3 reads TGTGCCAGCAGCGGCGACTTGCACAATGAGCAGTTCTTC.

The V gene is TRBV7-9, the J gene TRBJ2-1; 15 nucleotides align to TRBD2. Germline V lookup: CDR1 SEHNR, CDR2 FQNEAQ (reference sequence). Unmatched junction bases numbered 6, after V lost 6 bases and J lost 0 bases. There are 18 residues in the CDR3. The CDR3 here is CASSHGLAGGNSYNEQFF. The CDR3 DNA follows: TGTGCCAGCAGTCACGGACTAGCGGGGGGGAACTCCTACAATGAGCAGTTCTTC.

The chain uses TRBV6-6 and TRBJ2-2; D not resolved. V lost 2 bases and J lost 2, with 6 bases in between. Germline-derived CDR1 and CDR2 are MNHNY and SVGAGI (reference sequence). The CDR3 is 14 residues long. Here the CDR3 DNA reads TGTGCCAGCAGTTACGCCATAAACACCGGGGAGCTGTTTTTT. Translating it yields CASSYAINTGELFF.

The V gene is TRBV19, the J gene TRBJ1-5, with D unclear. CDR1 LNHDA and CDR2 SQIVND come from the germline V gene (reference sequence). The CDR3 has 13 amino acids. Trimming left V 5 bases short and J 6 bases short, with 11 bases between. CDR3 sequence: CASSLGISQPQHF. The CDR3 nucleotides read TGTGCCAGTAGTTTGGGAATTTCTCAGCCCCAGCATTTT.

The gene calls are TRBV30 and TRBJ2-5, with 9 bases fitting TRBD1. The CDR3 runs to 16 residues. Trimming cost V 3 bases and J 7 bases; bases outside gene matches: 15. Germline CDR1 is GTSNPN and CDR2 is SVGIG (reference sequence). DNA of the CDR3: TGTGCCTGGAGGGGCCGGGACAGGGCCCCAACAGGGACCCAGTACTTC. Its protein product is CAWRGRDRAPTGTQYF. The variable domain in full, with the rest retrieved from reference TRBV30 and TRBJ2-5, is SQTIHQWPATLVQPVGSPLSLECTVEGTSNPNLYWYRQAAGRGLQLLFYSVGIGQISSEVPQNLSASRPQDRQFILSSKKLLLSDSGFYLCAWRGRDRAPTGTQYFGPGTRLLVL.

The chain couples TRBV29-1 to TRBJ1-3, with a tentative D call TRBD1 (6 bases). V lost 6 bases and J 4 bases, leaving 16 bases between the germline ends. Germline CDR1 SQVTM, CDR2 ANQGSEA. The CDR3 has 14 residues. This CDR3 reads CSVAPGHSGNTIYF. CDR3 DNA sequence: TGCAGCGTGGCCCCGGGACACTCGGGAAACACCATATATTTT.

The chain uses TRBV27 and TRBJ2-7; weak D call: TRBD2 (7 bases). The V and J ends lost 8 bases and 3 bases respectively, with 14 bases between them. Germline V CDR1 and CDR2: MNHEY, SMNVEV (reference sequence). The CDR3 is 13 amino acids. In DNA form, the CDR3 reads TGTGCCAGCGGCCGGGGGGCCCGCTACGAGCAGTACTTC. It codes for CASGRGARYEQYF.

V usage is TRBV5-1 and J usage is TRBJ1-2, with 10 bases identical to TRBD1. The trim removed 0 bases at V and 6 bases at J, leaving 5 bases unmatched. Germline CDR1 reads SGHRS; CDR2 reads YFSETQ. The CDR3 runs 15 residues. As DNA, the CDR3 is TGCGCCAGCAGCTTGGGGGACAGGGGAGTGGATGGCTACACCTTC. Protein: CASSLGDRGVDGYTF.

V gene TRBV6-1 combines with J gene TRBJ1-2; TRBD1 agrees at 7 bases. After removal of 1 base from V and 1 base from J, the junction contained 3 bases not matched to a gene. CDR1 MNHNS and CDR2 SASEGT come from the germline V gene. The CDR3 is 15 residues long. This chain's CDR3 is CASSEEGAGNYGYTF. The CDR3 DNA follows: TGTGCCAGCAGTGAAGAGGGGGCGGGTAACTATGGCTACACCTTC.

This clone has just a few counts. The chain's CDR3 is CASSDGLAGGPRDTQYF. CDR3 in DNA: TGTGCCAGCAGTGACGGACTAGCGGGGGGGCCGAGAGATACGCAGTATTTT. The chain has TRBV6-4 and TRBJ2-3; 15 bases are a match to TRBD2. After removal of 2 bases from V and 5 bases from J, the junction contained 5 bases not matched to a gene. This CDR3 has 17 amino acids. Germline CDR1 MRHNA, CDR2 SNTAGT.

CDR3 DNA sequence: TGTGCCAGCAGCTTGACTAGCGGGGTTATCGAGCAGTACTTC. Protein: CASSLTSGVIEQYF. The V call is TRBV13, the J call TRBJ2-7; 11 bases fit TRBD2. There are 14 residues in the CDR3. The ends lost 3 bases at V and 6 bases at J; junction bases unmatched: 4. The V gene's germline CDR1 is PRHDT and CDR2 FYEKMQ (reference sequence).

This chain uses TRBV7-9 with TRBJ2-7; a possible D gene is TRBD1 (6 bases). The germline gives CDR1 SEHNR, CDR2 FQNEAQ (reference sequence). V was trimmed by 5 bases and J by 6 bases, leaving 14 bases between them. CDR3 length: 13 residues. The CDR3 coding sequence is TGTGCCAGCAGCCCAAGGGACATCGGCGAGCAGTACTTC. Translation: CASSPRDIGEQYF.

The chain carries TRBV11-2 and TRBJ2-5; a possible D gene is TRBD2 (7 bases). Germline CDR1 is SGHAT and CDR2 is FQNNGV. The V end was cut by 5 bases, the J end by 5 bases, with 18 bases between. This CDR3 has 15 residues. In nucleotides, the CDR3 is TGTGCCAGCAGCCCCTCCTTCGGGGGGCGGGAGACCCAGTACTTC. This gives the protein CASSPSFGGRETQYF. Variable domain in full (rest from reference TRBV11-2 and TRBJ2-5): EAGVAQSPRYKIIEKRQSVAFWCNPISGHATLYWYQQILGQGPKLLIQFQNNGVVDDSQLPKDRFSAERLKGVDSTLKIQPAKLEDSAVYLCASSPSFGGRETQYFGPGTRLLVL.

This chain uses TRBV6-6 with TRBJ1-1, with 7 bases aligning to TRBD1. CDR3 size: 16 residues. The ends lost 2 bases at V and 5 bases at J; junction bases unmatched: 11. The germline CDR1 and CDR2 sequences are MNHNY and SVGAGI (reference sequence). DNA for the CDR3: TGTGCCAGCAGTTACCCACAGGGGCCAACGTTGACTGAAGCTTTCTTT. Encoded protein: CASSYPQGPTLTEAFF.

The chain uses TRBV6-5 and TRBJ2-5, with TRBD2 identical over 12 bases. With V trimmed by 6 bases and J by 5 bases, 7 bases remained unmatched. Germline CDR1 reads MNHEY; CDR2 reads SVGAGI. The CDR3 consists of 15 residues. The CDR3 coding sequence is TGTGCCAGCAGAAAACGAGGACTAGCGGGGGAGACCCAGTACTTC. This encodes CASRKRGLAGETQYF.

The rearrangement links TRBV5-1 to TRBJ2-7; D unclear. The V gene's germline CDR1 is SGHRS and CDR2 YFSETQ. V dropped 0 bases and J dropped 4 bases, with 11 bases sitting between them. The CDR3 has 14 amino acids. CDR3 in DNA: TGCGCCAGCAGCTTGGTGGGGAAAGAGTACGAGCAGTACTTC. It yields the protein CASSLVGKEYEQYF.

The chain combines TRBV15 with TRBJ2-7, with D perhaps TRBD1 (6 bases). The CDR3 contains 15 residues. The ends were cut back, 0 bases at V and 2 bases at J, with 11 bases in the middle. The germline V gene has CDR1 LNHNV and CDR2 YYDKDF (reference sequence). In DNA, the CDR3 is TGTGCCACCAGCAGAGACCTGGGGGCGGCCTACGAGCAGTACTTC. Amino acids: CATSRDLGAAYEQYF.

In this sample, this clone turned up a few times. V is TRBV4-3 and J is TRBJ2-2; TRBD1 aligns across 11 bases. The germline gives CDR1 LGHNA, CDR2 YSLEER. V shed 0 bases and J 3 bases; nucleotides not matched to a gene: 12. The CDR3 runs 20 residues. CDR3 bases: TGCGCCAGCAGCCAAGATCGATGGGTCGCGGGACAGGGGGACACCGGGGAGCTGTTTTTT. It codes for CASSQDRWVAGQGDTGELFF.

CDR3 loop: CASSLQGAGTEAFF. As DNA, the CDR3 is TGTGCCAGCAGTCTACAGGGGGCGGGTACTGAAGCTTTCTTT. The chain is built from TRBV5-5 and TRBJ1-1; 9 nucleotides match TRBD1. From germline, CDR1 is SGHKS and CDR2 YYEKEE (reference sequence). The CDR3 covers 14 residues. The V gene end was trimmed by 5 bases and the J gene end by 5 bases; junction bases not matched to a gene: 7.

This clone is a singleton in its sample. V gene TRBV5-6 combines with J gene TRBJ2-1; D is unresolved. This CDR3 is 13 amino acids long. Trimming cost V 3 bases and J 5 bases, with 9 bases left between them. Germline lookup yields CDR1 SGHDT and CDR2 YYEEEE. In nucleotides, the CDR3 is TGTGCCAGCAGCTCCGGACCCAACAATGAGCAGTTCTTC. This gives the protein CASSSGPNNEQFF.

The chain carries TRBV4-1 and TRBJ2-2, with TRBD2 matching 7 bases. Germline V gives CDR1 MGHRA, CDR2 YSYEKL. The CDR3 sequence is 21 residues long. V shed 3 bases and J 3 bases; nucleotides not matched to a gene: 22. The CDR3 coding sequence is TGCGCCAGCAGCCACCCTCGACCCTATATGGCGGCGGGGAGGGACACCGGGGAGCTGTTTTTT. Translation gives CASSHPRPYMAAGRDTGELFF.

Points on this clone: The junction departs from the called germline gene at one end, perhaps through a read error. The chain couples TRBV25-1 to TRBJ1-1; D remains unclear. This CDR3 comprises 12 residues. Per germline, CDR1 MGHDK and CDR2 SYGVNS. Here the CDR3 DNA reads TGTGCCAGCAGTGAATTGATGGGGAGGTCTCTCTTT. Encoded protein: CASSELMGRSLF.

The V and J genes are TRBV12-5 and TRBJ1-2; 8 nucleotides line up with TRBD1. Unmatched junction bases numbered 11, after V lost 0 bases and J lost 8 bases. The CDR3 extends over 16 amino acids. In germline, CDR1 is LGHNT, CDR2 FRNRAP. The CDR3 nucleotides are TGTGCTAGTGGTTTGGTACCCGACGGACAGGGCCGGGGCTACACCTTC. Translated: CASGLVPDGQGRGYTF.

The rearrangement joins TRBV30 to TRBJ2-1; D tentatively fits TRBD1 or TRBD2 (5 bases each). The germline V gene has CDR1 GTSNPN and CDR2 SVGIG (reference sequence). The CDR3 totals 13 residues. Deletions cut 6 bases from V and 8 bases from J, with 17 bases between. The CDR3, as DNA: TGTGCCTGCGGACCTCAAAGGGACGATGAGCAGTTCTTC. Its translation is CACGPQRDDEQFF.

CDR3: CASSLSGTGGEYNEQFF. In DNA, the CDR3 is TGCGCCAGCAGCCTGTCCGGGACAGGGGGGGAATACAATGAGCAGTTCTTC. J is TRBJ2-1 and V is TRBV4-1; 11 positions match TRBD1. Germline CDR1 is MGHRA and CDR2 is YSYEKL. After removal of 4 bases from V and 4 bases from J, the junction contained 9 bases not matched to a gene. CDR3 length: 17 residues.

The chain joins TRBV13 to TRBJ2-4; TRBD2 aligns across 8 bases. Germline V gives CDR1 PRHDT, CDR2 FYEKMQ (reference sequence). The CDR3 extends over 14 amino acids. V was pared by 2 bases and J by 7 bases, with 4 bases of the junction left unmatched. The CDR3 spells CASSLLREANIQYF. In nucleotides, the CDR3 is TGTGCCAGCAGCTTATTGCGGGAGGCGAACATTCAGTACTTC. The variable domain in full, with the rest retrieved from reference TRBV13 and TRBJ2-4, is AAGVIQSPRHLIKEKRETATLKCYPIPRHDTVYWYQQGPGQDPQFLISFYEKMQSDKGSIPDRFSAQQFSDYHSELNMSSLELGDSALYFCASSLLREANIQYFGAGTRLSVL.

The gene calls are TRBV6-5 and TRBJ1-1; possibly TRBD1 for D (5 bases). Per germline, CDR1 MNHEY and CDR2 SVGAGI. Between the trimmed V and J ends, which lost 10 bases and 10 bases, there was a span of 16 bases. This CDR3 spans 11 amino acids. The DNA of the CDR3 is TGTGCCACCGGACCAGGGTTGGGAGCTTTCTTT. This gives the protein CATGPGLGAFF.